The rows below give T cell receptor beta chains drawn from one sample of a study of beta chain features in type 1 diabetes. The protocol was immunoSEQ multiplex PCR, while the TCRdb copy is restricted to in-frame clones and leaves out a portion. The repertoire holds 350,000 to 450,000 clones, roughly 16% seen once, with about 0.02% in the top ten. Sequencing used naive CD4+ T cells from blood. These TCRs come from a woman between 18 and 30 years old in good health. Both conserved end residues are part of each CDR3. A D gene is named only where the DNA matches it firmly. Clone size is given for some rows only: seen once, a few or many times, or a class if the clone is expanded.

D: NA; J: TRBJ1-5; length: 15; size: once; V: TRBV15; CDR3: CATSRTPLGGQPQHF; DNA: TGTGCCACCAGCAGAACCCCTCTCGGTGGTCAGCCCCAGCATTTT
D: NA; J: TRBJ2-7; length: 11; size: few; V: TRBV6-1; CDR3: CALGSGYEQYF; DNA: TGTGCCCTAGGGAGCGGATACGAGCAGTACTTC
D: NA; J: TRBJ2-7; length: 12; size: NA; V: TRBV2; CDR3: CASRGRRYEQYF; DNA: TGTGCCAGCAGGGGGCGACGGTACGAGCAGTACTTC
D: NA; J: TRBJ2-1; length: 14; size: NA; V: TRBV7-2; CDR3: CASSFQELYNEQFF; DNA: TGTGCCAGCAGCTTTCAGGAACTTTACAATGAGCAGTTCTTC
D: TRBD2; J: TRBJ2-1; length: 13; size: few; V: TRBV7-2; CDR3: CASSGTNYNEQFF; DNA: TGTGCCAGCAGCGGGACTAACTACAATGAGCAGTTCTTC
D: NA; J: TRBJ2-7; length: 12; size: few; V: TRBV28; CDR3: CASSSPGHEQYF; DNA: TGTGCCAGCAGTTCCCCAGGTCACGAGCAGTACTTC
D: NA; J: TRBJ2-7; length: 14; size: few; V: TRBV21-1; CDR3: CASSKLDRIYEQYF; DNA: TGTGCCAGCAGCAAGCTGGACAGAATCTACGAGCAGTACTTC
D: TRBD2; J: TRBJ2-1; length: 17; size: few; V: TRBV18; CDR3: CASSPFLVAGGANEQFF; DNA: TGTGCCAGCTCACCATTCCTTGTAGCGGGAGGGGCCAATGAGCAGTTCTTC
D: TRBD2; J: TRBJ2-1; length: 18; size: NA; V: TRBV18; CDR3: CASSPRSSGGHSYNEQFF; DNA: TGTGCCAGCTCACCACGGTCGAGCGGGGGCCACTCCTACAATGAGCAGTTCTTC
D: NA; J: TRBJ1-1; length: 17; size: NA; V: TRBV7-9; CDR3: CASSSTGSRLTGTEAFF; DNA: TGTGCCAGCAGCTCCACTGGGTCCCGTTTAACAGGCACTGAAGCTTTCTTT
D: TRBD2; J: TRBJ2-7; length: 13; size: few; V: TRBV29-1; CDR3: CSVELAGPYEQYF; DNA: TGCAGCGTTGAACTAGCGGGGCCCTACGAGCAGTACTTC
D: TRBD2; J: TRBJ2-3; length: 15; size: NA; V: TRBV29-1; CDR3: CSVTGTAGLASTQYF; DNA: TGCAGCGTAACCGGGACGGCGGGACTAGCGTCAACGCAGTATTTT
D: NA; J: TRBJ2-3; length: 14; size: few; V: TRBV30; CDR3: CAWNVGAEDPLQYF; DNA: TGTGCCTGGAACGTTGGGGCAGAAGATCCCTTGCAGTATTTT
D: NA; J: TRBJ2-1; length: 12; size: NA; V: TRBV7-9; CDR3: CASRGRGNEQFF; DNA: TGTGCCAGCAGAGGCCGGGGGAATGAGCAGTTCTTC
D: TRBD1; J: TRBJ2-1; length: 17; size: NA; V: TRBV7-9; CDR3: CASSLHIRTGVFDEQFF; DNA: TGTGCCAGCAGCCTTCATATCCGGACAGGGGTGTTTGATGAGCAGTTCTTC
D: NA; J: TRBJ2-2; length: 14; size: few; V: TRBV6-5; CDR3: CASSRTANTGELFF; DNA: TGTGCCAGCAGCCGGACAGCGAACACCGGGGAGCTGTTTTTT
D: TRBD1; J: TRBJ1-5; length: 15; size: few; V: TRBV18; CDR3: CASWETGPPNQPQHF; DNA: TGTGCCAGCTGGGAGACAGGGCCGCCAAATCAGCCCCAGCATTTT
D: TRBD2; J: TRBJ2-2; length: 13; size: NA; V: TRBV7-3; CDR3: CARGGRHTGELFF; DNA: TGTGCCAGGGGGGGGAGGCACACCGGGGAGCTGTTTTTT
D: TRBD1; J: TRBJ2-7; length: 16; size: few; V: TRBV7-9; CDR3: CASSSRTGLSSYEQYF; DNA: TGTGCCAGCAGCTCCCGGACAGGGCTAAGCTCCTACGAGCAGTACTTC
D: NA; J: TRBJ2-6; length: 16; size: NA; V: TRBV4-1; CDR3: CASSQGRGTGANVLTF; DNA: TGCGCCAGCAGCCAAGGACGGGGGACTGGGGCCAACGTCCTGACTTTC
D: NA; J: TRBJ2-7; length: 13; size: NA; V: TRBV28; CDR3: CASTQGASYEQYF; DNA: TGTGCCAGCACCCAAGGGGCGTCATACGAGCAGTACTTC
D: TRBD2; J: TRBJ2-1; length: 14; size: few; V: TRBV7-9; CDR3: CASSLARGGDEQFF; DNA: TGTGCCAGCAGCTTAGCGCGGGGAGGGGATGAGCAGTTCTTC
D: NA; J: TRBJ1-1; length: 14; size: NA; V: TRBV11-2; CDR3: CASREGRQGYEAFF; DNA: TGTGCCAGCAGAGAAGGTCGGCAGGGTTACGAAGCTTTCTTT
D: NA; J: TRBJ2-2; length: 14; size: NA; V: TRBV2; CDR3: CASRGQFSDGELFF; DNA: TGTGCCAGCAGAGGACAGTTCTCTGACGGGGAGCTGTTTTTT
D: TRBD2; J: TRBJ2-1; length: 17; size: NA; V: TRBV18; CDR3: CASSPLPTSGSGYEQFF; DNA: TGTGCCAGCTCACCCCTCCCCACTAGCGGGAGTGGGTATGAGCAGTTCTTC
D: TRBD1; J: TRBJ2-2; length: 15; size: NA; V: TRBV7-2; CDR3: CASTMTGSDTGELFF; DNA: TGTGCCAGCACCATGACAGGGTCGGACACCGGGGAGCTGTTTTTT
D: NA; J: TRBJ1-2; length: 13; size: NA; V: TRBV9; CDR3: CASSVATGYGYTF; DNA: TGTGCCAGCAGCGTAGCTACAGGCTATGGCTACACCTTC
D: NA; J: TRBJ2-1; length: 11; size: NA; V: TRBV29-1; CDR3: CSVERANEQFF; DNA: TGCAGCGTTGAGAGGGCCAATGAGCAGTTCTTC
D: NA; J: TRBJ1-2; length: 16; size: once; V: TRBV19; CDR3: CASSLTRVPFVDGYTF; DNA: TGTGCCAGTAGCTTAACGAGGGTCCCCTTTGTGGATGGCTACACCTTC
D: NA; J: TRBJ1-2; length: 13; size: NA; V: TRBV5-4; CDR3: CASSLYSNYGYTF; DNA: TGTGCCAGCAGCTTATACAGTAACTATGGCTACACCTTC
D: TRBD2; J: TRBJ2-1; length: 15; size: few; V: TRBV7-2; CDR3: CASSRPGLTTIEQFF; DNA: TGTGCCAGCAGTAGACCGGGACTAACAACAATTGAGCAGTTCTTC
D: TRBD2; J: TRBJ2-5; length: 14; size: NA; V: TRBV10-1; CDR3: CASSDGGRSETQYF; DNA: TGCGCCAGCAGTGACGGCGGGAGAAGTGAGACCCAGTACTTC
D: TRBD2; J: TRBJ2-7; length: 15; size: few; V: TRBV7-2; CDR3: CASSSLAGGPYEQYF; DNA: TGTGCCAGCAGCTCCTTAGCGGGAGGGCCCTACGAGCAGTACTTC
D: NA; J: TRBJ1-1; length: 15; size: NA; V: TRBV29-1; CDR3: CSAGPAGTMNTEAFF; DNA: TGCAGCGCAGGACCAGCCGGGACAATGAACACTGAAGCTTTCTTT
D: TRBD1; J: TRBJ2-5; length: 15; size: NA; V: TRBV18; CDR3: CASSPRSGGEETQYF; DNA: TGTGCCAGCTCACCACGGTCAGGGGGCGAAGAGACCCAGTACTTC
D: TRBD1; J: TRBJ1-2; length: 15; size: NA; V: TRBV5-6; CDR3: CASSLVGQNYYGYTF; DNA: TGTGCCAGCAGCTTGGTGGGACAGAACTATTATGGCTACACCTTC
D: TRBD2; J: TRBJ2-5; length: 17; size: NA; V: TRBV4-2; CDR3: CASSQVPGLAGVETQYF; DNA: TGTGCCAGCAGCCAAGTTCCGGGACTAGCGGGAGTAGAGACCCAGTACTTC
D: TRBD2; J: TRBJ2-1; length: 14; size: NA; V: TRBV28; CDR3: CASSIAGGPVEQFF; DNA: TGTGCCAGCAGTATAGCGGGAGGGCCGGTCGAGCAGTTCTTC
D: TRBD1; J: TRBJ2-7; length: 14; size: few; V: TRBV9; CDR3: CASSGGQGGYEQYF; DNA: TGTGCCAGCAGCGGCGGACAGGGAGGCTACGAGCAGTACTTC
D: NA; J: TRBJ2-1; length: 15; size: few; V: TRBV11-3; CDR3: CASSVGRGEYNEQFF; DNA: TGTGCCAGCAGCGTGGGCAGGGGGGAGTACAATGAGCAGTTCTTC
D: NA; J: TRBJ2-1; length: 19; size: NA; V: TRBV7-2; CDR3: CASSLALLQDHFSYNEQFF; DNA: TGTGCCAGCAGCTTAGCGCTTCTACAGGACCACTTCTCCTACAATGAGCAGTTCTTC